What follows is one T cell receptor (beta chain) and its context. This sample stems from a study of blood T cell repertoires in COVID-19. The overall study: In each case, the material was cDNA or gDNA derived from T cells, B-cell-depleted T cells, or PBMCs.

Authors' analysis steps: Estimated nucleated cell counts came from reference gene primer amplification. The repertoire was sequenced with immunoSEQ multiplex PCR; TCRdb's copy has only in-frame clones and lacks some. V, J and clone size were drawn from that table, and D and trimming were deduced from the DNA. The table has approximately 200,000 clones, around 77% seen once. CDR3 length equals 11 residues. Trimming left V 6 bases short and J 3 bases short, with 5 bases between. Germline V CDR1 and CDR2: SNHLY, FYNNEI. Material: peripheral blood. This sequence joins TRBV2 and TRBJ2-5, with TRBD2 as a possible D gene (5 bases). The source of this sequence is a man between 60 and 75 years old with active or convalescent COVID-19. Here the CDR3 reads CASRREETQYF. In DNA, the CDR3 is TGTGCCAGCAGGCGGGAAGAGACCCAGTACTTC. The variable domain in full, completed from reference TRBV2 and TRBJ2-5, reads EPEVTQTPSHQVTQMGQEVILRCVPISNHLYFYWYRQILGQKVEFLVSFYNNEISEKSEIFDDQFSVERPDGSNFTLKIRSTKLEDSAMYFCASRREETQYFGPGTRLLVL.